One TCR beta chain is described in this entry. Antigen unknown. Ahead of sequencing, the ViraFEST assay grew antigen-specific CD4+ T cells using viral peptide pools. Isolation of CD4+ T cells took place after 10 days of culture. A PCR test confirmed that the person had SARS-CoV-2 infection between March and December 2020. The authors exchanged half the medium for IL-2 medium on days 3 and 7. The V and J ends lost 2 bases and 3 bases, in that order; junction bases with no gene match: 3. In germline, CDR1 is SGHNT, CDR2 YYREEE (reference sequence). CDR3 length: 15 amino acids. This specimen belongs to a study of vaccination effects on CD4 cells after COVID-19. Study-level findings and limits: Early timepoints after infection were absent, and convalescent patients were few in the study. Marked clonal contraction of infection- and vaccine-induced clones was seen late after vaccination.

Here immunoSEQ multiplex PCR was the method, and the copy in TCRdb shows in-frame clones only, minus some. The sample lists about 40,000 clones; around 75% were seen once. The TCR sequence derives from a human donor who had a prior SARS-CoV-2 infection. The rearrangement joins TRBV5-4 to TRBJ2-7, with TRBD2 matching over 12 bases. The specimen was CD4+ T cells from PBMCs cultured with a peptide pool, collected before COVID-19 vaccination. CDR3 bases: TGTGCCAGCAGCTTCGGACTAGCGGGGAACTACGAGCAGTACTTC. It is translated as CASSFGLAGNYEQYF.